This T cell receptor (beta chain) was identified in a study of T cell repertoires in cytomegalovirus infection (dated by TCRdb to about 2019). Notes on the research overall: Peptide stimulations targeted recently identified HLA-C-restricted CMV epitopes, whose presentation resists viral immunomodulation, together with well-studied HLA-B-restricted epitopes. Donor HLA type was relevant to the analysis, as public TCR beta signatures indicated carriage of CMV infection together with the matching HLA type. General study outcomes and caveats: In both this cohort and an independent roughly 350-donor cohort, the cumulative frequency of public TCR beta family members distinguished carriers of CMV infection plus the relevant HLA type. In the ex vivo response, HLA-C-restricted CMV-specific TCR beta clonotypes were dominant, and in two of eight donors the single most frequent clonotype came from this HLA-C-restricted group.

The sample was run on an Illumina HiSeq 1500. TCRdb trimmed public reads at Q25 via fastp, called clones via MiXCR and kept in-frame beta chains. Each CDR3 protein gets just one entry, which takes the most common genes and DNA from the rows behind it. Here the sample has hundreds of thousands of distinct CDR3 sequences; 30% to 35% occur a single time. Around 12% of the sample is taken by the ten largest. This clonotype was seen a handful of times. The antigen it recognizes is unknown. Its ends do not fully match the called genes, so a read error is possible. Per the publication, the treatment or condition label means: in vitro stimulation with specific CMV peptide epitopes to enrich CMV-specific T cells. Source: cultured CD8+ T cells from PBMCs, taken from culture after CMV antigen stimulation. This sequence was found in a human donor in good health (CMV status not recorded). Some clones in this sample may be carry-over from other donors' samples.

The nucleotides read TGTGCCAGCACTGAGTTTGGGACGGCAAGCTCTGGGGCCAACGTCCTGACTTTT. This translates into CASTEFGTASSGANVLTF. This receptor chain uses TRBV6-2 or TRBV6-3 and TRBJ2-6; the D segment may tentatively be TRBD1 or TRBD2, each giving 5 matched bases. Spanning cysteine to phenylalanine, the CDR3 consists of 18 amino acids. Solely the CDR3 DNA is kept, with 54 bases framed from the first base. The germline V gene yields MNHEY for CDR1 and SVGEGT for CDR2.